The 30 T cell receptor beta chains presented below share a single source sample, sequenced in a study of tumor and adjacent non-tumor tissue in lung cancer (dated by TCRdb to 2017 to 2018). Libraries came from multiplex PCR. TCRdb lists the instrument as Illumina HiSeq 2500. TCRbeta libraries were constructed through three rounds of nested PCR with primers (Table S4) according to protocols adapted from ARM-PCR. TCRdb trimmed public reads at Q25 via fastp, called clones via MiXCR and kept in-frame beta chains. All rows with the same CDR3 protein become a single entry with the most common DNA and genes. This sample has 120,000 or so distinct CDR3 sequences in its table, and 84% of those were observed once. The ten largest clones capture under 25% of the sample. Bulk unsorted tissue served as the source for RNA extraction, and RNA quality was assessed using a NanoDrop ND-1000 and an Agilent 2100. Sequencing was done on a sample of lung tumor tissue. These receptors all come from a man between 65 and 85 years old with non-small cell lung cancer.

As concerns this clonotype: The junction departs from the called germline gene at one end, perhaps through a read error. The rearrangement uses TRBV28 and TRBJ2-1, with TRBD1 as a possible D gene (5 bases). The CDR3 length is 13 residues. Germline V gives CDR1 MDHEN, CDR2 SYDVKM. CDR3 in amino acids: CVSSFPGHREQFF. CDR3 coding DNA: TGTGTCAGCAGTTTCCCAGGGCACCGTGAGCAGTTCTTC.

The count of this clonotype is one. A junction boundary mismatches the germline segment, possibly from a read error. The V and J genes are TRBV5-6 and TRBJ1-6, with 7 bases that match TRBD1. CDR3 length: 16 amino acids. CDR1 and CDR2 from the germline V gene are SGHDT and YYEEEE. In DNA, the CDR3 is TGTGCCTGCAGCAACCTAGGGGGCTCTGATAATTCACCCCTCCACTTT. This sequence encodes CACSNLGGSDNSPLHF.

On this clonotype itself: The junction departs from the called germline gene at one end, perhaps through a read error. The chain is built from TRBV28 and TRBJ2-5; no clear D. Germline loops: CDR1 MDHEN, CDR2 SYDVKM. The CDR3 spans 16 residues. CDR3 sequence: CARGRTGSPEQETRYF. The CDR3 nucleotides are TGTGCCAGAGGCAGAACCGGGTCCCCCGAGCAAGAGACCCGGTACTTC.

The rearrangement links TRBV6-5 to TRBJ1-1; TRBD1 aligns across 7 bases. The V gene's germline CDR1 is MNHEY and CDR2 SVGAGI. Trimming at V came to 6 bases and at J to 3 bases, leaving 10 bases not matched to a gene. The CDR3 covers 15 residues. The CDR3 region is CASRTGTVSDTEAFF. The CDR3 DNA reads TGTGCCAGCAGGACCGGGACAGTGTCGGACACTGAAGCTTTCTTT.

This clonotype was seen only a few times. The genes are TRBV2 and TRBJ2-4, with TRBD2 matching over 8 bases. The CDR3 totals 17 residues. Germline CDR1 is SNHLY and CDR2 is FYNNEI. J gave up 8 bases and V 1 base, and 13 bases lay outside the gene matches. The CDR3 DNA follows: TGTGCCAGCAGTGAAGGGACTAGCAGGAGGAGGTCGGACATTCAGTACTTC. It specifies CASSEGTSRRRSDIQYF.

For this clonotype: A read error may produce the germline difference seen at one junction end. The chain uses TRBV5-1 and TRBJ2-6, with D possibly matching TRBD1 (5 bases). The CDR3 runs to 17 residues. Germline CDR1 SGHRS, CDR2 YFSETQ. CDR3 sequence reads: CASSFRAGPSGTNVLTF. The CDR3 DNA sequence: TGCGCCAGCAGTTTTCGAGCAGGGCCCTCTGGGACCAACGTCCTGACTTTC. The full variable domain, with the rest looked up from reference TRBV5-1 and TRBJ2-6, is KAGVTQTPRYLIKTRGQQVTLSCSPISGHRSVSWYQQTPGQGLQFLFEYFSETQRNKGNFPGRFSGRQFSNSRSEMNVSTLELGDSALYLCASSFRAGPSGTNVLTFGAGSRLTVL.

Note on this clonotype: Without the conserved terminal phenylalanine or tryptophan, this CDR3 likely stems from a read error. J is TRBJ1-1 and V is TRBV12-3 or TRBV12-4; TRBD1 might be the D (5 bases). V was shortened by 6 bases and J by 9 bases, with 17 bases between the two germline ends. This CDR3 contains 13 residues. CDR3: CASRVTPGQKAFS. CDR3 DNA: TGTGCCAGCAGAGTAACACCGGGGCAGAAAGCTTTCTCT.

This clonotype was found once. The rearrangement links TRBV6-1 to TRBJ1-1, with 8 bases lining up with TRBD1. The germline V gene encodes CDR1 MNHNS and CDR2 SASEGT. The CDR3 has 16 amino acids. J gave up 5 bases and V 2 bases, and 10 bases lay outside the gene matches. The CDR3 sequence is CASSEITGGMATEAFF. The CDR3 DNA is TGTGCCAGCAGTGAAATCACAGGGGGTATGGCAACTGAAGCTTTCTTT.

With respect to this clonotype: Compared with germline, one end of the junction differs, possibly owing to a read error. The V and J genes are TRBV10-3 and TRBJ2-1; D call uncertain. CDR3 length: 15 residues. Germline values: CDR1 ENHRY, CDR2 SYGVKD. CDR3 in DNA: TGTGCCATTAGTGTAAACAAACCTTCTTCCGATGAGCAGATCTTC. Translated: CAISVNKPSSDEQIF.

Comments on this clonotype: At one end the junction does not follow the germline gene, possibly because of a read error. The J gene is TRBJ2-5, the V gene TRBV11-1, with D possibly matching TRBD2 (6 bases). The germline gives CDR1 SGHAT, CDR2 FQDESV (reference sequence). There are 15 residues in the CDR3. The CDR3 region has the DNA TGTCCCAGCAGCCTAGGTAGGACTAATCAAGAGACCCAGCACTTC. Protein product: CPSSLGRTNQETQHF.

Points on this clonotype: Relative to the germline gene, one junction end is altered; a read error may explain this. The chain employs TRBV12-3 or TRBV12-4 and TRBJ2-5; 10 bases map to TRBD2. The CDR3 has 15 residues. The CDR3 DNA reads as TGTGCTAGCAGCAGGCTAGCGGGAGTGTTGGAGACCCAGTACTTC. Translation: CASSRLAGVLETQYF.

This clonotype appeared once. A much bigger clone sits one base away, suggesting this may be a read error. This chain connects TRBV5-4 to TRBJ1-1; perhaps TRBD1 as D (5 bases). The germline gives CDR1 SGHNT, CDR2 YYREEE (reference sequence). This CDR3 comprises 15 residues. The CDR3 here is CASSLTLFAGGEVFF. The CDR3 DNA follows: TGTGCCAGCAGCTTGACATTATTCGCCGGGGGTGAAGTTTTCTTT.

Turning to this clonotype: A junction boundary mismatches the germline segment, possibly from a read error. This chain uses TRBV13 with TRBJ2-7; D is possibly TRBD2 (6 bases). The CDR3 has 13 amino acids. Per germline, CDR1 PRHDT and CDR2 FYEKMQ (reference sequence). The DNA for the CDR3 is TGTGCTAGCAGCTCAGCCACGGGGGACGAGCTGTACTTC. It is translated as CASSSATGDELYF.

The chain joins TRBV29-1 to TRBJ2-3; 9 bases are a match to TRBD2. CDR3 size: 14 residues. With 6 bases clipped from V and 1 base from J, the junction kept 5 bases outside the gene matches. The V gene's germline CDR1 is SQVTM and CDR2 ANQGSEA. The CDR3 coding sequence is TGCAGCGTCGCCGGGACTAGCCGCACAGATACGCAGTATTTT. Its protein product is CSVAGTSRTDTQYF.

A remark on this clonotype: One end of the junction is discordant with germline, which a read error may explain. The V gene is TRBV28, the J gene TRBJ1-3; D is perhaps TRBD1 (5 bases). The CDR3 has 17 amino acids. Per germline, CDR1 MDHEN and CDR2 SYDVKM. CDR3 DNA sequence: TGTGACAGCAGTTCCATGACAGAGTCGAGATCTGGGAAGACCATATATTTT. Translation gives CDSSSMTESRSGKTIYF.

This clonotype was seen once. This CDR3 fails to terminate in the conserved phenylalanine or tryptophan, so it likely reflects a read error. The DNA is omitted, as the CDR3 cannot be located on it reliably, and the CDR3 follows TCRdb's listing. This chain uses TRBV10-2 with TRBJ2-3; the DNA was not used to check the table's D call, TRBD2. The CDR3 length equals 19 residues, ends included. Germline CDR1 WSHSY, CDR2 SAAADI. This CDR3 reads CASRDGKTARFLSTDTKYC.

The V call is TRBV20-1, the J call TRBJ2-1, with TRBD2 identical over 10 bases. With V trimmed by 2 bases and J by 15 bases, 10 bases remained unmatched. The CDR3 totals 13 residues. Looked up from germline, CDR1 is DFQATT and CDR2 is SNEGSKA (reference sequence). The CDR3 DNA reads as TGCAGTGCTAGATTCGTAGCGGGAGGCGGGAGGTTCTTC. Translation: CSARFVAGGGRFF.

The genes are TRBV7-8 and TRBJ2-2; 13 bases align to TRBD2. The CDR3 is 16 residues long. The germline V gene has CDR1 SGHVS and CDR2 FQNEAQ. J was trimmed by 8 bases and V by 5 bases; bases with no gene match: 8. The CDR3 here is CASSTMTSGGTGELFF. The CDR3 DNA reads TGTGCCAGCAGCACCATGACTAGCGGGGGGACAGGGGAGCTGTTTTTT. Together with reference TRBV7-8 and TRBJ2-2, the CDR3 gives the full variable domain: GAGVSQSPRYKVAKRGQDVALRCDPISGHVSLFWYQQALGQGPEFLTYFQNEAQLDKSGLPSDRFFAERPEGSVSTLKIQRTQQEDSAVYLCASSTMTSGGTGELFFGEGSRLTVL.

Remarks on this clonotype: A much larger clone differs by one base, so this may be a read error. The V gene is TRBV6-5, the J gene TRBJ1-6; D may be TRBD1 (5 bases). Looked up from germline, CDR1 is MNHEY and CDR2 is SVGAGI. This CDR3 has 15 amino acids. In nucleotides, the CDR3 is TGTGCCAGCAGGACAGCCGAAAGACTTAATTCACCCTTCCACTTT. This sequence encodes CASRTAERLNSPFHF.

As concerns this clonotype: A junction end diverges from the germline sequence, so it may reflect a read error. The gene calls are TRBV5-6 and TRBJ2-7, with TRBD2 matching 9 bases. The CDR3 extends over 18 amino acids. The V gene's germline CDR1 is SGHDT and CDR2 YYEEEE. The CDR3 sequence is CANSPNPKGLAIPYEQYF. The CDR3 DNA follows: TGTGCCAACAGCCCAAATCCCAAGGGACTAGCAATCCCCTACGAGCAGTACTTC.

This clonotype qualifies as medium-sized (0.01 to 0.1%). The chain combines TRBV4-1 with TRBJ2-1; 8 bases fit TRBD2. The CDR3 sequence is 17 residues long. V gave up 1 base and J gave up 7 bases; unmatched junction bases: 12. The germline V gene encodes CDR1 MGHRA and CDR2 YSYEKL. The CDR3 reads CASSQVFSGTGWNEQFF. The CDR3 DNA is TGCGCCAGCAGCCAAGTCTTTAGCGGGACGGGGTGGAATGAGCAGTTCTTC.

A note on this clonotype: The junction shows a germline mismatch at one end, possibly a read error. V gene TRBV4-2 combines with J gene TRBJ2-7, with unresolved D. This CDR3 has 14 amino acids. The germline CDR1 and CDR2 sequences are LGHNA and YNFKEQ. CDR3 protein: CASSQNYARYEQYF. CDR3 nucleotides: TGTGCCAGCAGCCAGAATTATGCAAGATACGAGCAGTATTTC.

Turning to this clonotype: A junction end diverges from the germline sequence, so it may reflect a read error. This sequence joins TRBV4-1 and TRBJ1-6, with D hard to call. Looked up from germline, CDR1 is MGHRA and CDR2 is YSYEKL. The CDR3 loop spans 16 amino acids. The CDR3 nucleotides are TGTACCAGCAGCCAAGGCTTTGCAACTTATAATTCACCCCTCCACTTT. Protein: CTSSQGFATYNSPLHF.

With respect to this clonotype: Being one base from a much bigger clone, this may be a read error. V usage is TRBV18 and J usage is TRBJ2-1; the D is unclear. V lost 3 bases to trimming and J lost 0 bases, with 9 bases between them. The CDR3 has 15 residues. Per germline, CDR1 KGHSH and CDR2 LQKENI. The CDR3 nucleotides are TGTGCCAGCTCACCGGTACCAAGCTCCTACAATGAGCAGTTCTTC. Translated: CASSPVPSSYNEQFF.

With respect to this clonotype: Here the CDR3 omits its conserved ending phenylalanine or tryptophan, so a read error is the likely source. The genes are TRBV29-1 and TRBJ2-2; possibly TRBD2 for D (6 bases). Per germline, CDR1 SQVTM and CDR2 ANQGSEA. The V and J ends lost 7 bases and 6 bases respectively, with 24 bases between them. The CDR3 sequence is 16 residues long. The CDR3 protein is CSGTGTGRRVAGELFL. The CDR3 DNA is TGCAGCGGGACCGGGACTGGCAGGAGAGTGGCCGGGGAGCTGTTTTTA.

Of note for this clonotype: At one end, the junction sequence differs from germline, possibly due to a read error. The CDR3 nucleotides are TGTGCCAGCAGCCGAGCGGGATGGCCCAACGAGCAGTATTTC. Residues: CASSRAGWPNEQYF. The chain links TRBV4-2 to TRBJ2-7, with TRBD2 matching 7 bases. Germline-derived CDR1 and CDR2 are LGHNA and YNFKEQ. The CDR3 contains 14 residues.

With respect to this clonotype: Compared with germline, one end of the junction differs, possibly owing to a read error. In DNA, the CDR3 is TGTGCCAGCAGTCCGGTACTAGCCAATACCAATGAGCAATTCTTC. Its translation: CASSPVLANTNEQFF. V gene TRBV6-2 or TRBV6-3 combines with J gene TRBJ2-1; a weak D match, TRBD2 (6 bases). Per the germline V gene, CDR1 is MNHEY and CDR2 is SVGEGT. This CDR3 has 15 amino acids.

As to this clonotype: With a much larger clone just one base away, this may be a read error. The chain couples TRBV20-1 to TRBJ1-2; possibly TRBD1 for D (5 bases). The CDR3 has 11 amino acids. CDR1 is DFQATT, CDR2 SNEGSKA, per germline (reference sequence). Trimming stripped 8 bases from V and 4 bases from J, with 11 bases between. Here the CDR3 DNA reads TGCAGTTCGGTGGGGGGCTATGGCTACACCTTC. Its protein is CSSVGGYGYTF.

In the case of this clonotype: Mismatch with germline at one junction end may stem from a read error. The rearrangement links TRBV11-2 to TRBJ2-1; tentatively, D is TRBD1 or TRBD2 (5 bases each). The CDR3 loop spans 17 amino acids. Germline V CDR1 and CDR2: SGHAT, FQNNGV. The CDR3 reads CASSLVGELPYRGELFF. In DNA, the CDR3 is TGTGCCAGCAGCTTAGTGGGGGAACTGCCTTACCGAGGGGAGCTGTTCTTC.

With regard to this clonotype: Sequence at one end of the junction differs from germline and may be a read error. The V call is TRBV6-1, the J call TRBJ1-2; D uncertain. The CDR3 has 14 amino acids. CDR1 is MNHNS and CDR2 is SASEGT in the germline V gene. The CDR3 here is CAISAHGNQYGYTF. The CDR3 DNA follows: TGTGCCATCAGTGCGCACGGAAACCAGTATGGCTACACCTTC.